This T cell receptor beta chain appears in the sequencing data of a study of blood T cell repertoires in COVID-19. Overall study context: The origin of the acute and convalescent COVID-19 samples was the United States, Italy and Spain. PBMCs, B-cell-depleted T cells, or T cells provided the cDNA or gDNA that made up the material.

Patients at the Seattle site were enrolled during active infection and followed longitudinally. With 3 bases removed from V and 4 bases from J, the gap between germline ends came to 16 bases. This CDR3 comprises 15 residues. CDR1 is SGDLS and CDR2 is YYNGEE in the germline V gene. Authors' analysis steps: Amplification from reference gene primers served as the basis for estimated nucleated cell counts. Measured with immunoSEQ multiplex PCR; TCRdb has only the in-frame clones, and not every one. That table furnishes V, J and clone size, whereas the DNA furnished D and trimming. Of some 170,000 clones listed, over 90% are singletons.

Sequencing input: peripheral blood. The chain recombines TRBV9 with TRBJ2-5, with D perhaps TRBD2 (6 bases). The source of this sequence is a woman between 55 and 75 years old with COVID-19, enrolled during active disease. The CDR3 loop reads CASSAGLHKGETQYF. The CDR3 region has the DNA TGTGCCAGCAGCGCGGGACTCCATAAGGGAGAGACCCAGTACTTC.